The clone carrying this T cell receptor (beta chain) has just one count. What it recognizes is unknown. CDR1 and CDR2 (germline): SGHRS, YFSETQ. The CDR3 totals 18 residues. With V trimmed by 1 base and J by 0 bases, 13 bases remained unmatched. With sequencing, the targeted depth ranged from 1 in 200,000 to 1 in 1 million T cells. Clones were read by immunoSEQ multiplex PCR, and TCRdb kept only the in-frame ones, dropping some. The sample holds 65,000 to 80,000 clones, less than 90% seen once. The data originate from a study of cytotoxic CD8 clonotypes in ibrutinib-treated CLL. Study context: Productive templates averaged approximately 250,000 per sample, and productive rearrangements 94,082.

The study, taken as a whole, reports: There were differences in sampling times between sustained-remission and progressing patients. Clonality showed a rise at ibrutinib response that reversed toward baseline at progression.

V is TRBV5-1 and J is TRBJ2-7; 7 positions match TRBD1. The sample here was PBMCs, taken after 24 months of ibrutinib treatment. This TCR came from a human donor with chronic lymphocytic leukemia. CDR3 sequence (DNA): TGCGCCAGCAGCTTGAGGTCCCGAACCGGGACAGTCTCCTACGAGCAGTACTTC. Residues: CASSLRSRTGTVSYEQYF.